The next 6 T cell receptor beta chains were all read from a single sample in a study of radiation and T cells in renal cell carcinoma. Produced via immunoSEQ multiplex PCR; TCRdb's table is partial and in-frame only. The table lists approximately 120,000 clones, about four fifths of them singletons. Described time point: baseline pretreatment blood. As for treatment: 15 Gy SBRT to primary tumor, nephrectomy 4 weeks later. Sequenced material: blood, taken from a patient whose treatment included radiotherapy and nephrectomy. The receptors come from a woman aged 60-75 years with renal cell carcinoma.

The chain is built from TRBV7-2 and TRBJ1-1, with D possibly TRBD1 on 6 matching bases. CDR1 SGHTA and CDR2 FQGNSA come from the germline V gene. The V end was cut by 5 bases, the J end by 3 bases, with 16 bases between. The CDR3 extends over 15 amino acids. The chain's CDR3 is CASSLQQGPYTEAFF. The CDR3 nucleotides read TGTGCCAGCAGCCTCCAACAGGGACCGTACACTGAAGCTTTCTTT. The variable domain in full, with the rest retrieved from reference TRBV7-2 and TRBJ1-1, is GAGVSQSPSNKVTEKGKDVELRCDPISGHTALYWYRQSLGQGLEFLIYFQGNSAPDKSGLPSDRFSAERTGGSVSTLTIQRTQQEDSAVYLCASSLQQGPYTEAFFGQGTRLTVV.

A few counts support this clone. The chain is built from TRBV19 and TRBJ1-1; weak D call: TRBD1 (6 bases). The germline V gene has CDR1 LNHDA and CDR2 SQIVND (reference sequence). The CDR3 extends over 16 amino acids. V gave up 6 bases and J gave up 1 base, with 18 bases separating them. The CDR3 DNA reads TGTGCCAGTAGCATAAACGGGGGGCCCCGGAACACTGAAGCTTTCTTT. Translating gives CASSINGGPRNTEAFF.

This clone rates as medium-sized (0.01 to 0.1%). The chain is built from TRBV19 and TRBJ1-1, with TRBD1 matching 9 bases. The CDR3 is 15 amino acids. With V trimmed by 5 bases and J by 4 bases, 8 bases remained unmatched. Germline-derived CDR1 and CDR2 are LNHDA and SQIVND (reference sequence). The CDR3 DNA reads TGTGCCAGTAGTTTCTACCCGACAGGGGGCACTGAAGCTTTCTTT. Translated: CASSFYPTGGTEAFF.

V gene TRBV7-9 combines with J gene TRBJ2-1, with TRBD2 matching 10 bases. Germline V gene sequence: CDR1 SEHNR, CDR2 FQNEAQ (reference sequence). The CDR3 consists of 15 residues. With 5 bases clipped from V and 4 bases from J, the junction kept 5 bases outside the gene matches. As DNA, the CDR3 is TGTGCCAGCAGCCCTGGACTAGCGGCGTACAATGAGCAGTTCTTC. This gives the protein CASSPGLAAYNEQFF.

This chain joins TRBV14 and TRBJ1-3; a possible D gene is TRBD1 (6 bases). CDR1 and CDR2 (germline): SGHDN, FVKESK. The CDR3 length is 15 residues. The V end lost 5 bases, the J end lost 0 bases, and 11 bases lay between the germline ends. CDR3 amino acids: CASSFDRSSGNTIYF. CDR3 nucleotide sequence: TGTGCCAGCAGCTTCGACAGGAGCTCTGGAAACACCATATATTTT.

The genes are TRBV5-1 and TRBJ2-1, with D perhaps matching TRBD1 (5 bases). This CDR3 is 15 amino acids long. Germline V gene data show CDR1 as SGHRS and CDR2 as YFSETQ. V was cut by 5 bases and J by 4 bases, with 16 bases left in between. In DNA, the CDR3 is TGCGCCAGCAGGCTGGACAATAGCCCATACAATGAGCAGTTCTTC. This translates into CASRLDNSPYNEQFF.